This record looks at one TCR beta chain sequence and its context. V lost 5 bases and J lost 1, with 20 bases in between. There are 17 residues in the CDR3. Germline V gene lookup returns CDR1 MNHNS and CDR2 SASEGT. The sample belongs to a study of T cells in Graves' hyperthyroidism and ophthalmopathy. Amplified regions were TCR beta CDR3 sequences from RNA transcripts. With the HTBI primer set, the TCR CDR3 went through a first round of RT-PCR. MiXCR, run by TCRdb on the multiplex PCR reads, gives a single entry per CDR3 protein. The sample lists hundreds of thousands of distinct CDR3 sequences; under 20% were seen once.

Sequencing was done on a sample of blood. V and J are TRBV6-1 and TRBJ1-1, with TRBD1 as a possible D gene (5 bases). The origin of this receptor is a woman aged 18-35 years with Graves' ophthalmopathy. CDR3 bases: TGTGCCAGCAGTTACCAGTTAAAGGGGCGCAGGAACACTGAAGCTTTCTTT. The encoded protein is CASSYQLKGRRNTEAFF.